Below are 9 T cell receptor beta chains sequenced from a single sample in a study of immune evolution from preneoplasia to lung adenocarcinoma. Profiling relied on immunoSEQ multiplex PCR, and the TCRdb table lists in-frame clones only, not all of them. The data show around 2,400 clones, around 74% seen once. Sequencing was done on a sample of FFPE adjacent normal lung tissue. Receptor source: a person in their sixties or seventies with lung adenocarcinoma.

Concerning this clone: Sequence at one end of the junction differs from germline and may be a read error. The CDR3 DNA reads as TGCGCCAGCAGACAGAGTAATAATTCACCCCTCCACTTT. It specifies CASRQSNNSPLHF. This chain links TRBV6-4 with TRBJ1-6, with a possible D match to TRBD1 (5 bases). Germline V lookup: CDR1 MRHNA, CDR2 SNTAGT. The CDR3 consists of 13 residues.

V usage is TRBV4-3 and J usage is TRBJ1-3; D remains unclear. Germline loops: CDR1 LGHNA, CDR2 YSLEER. Trimming shortened V by 0 bases and J by 2 bases, and 8 bases separated the two germline ends. The CDR3 is made up of 15 amino acids. The CDR3 loop reads CASSQEPSTGNTIYF. The CDR3 nucleotides are TGCGCCAGCAGCCAAGAACCCAGTACTGGAAACACCATATATTTT.

The V call is TRBV11-3, the J call TRBJ1-2; the D is unclear. CDR1 is SGHNT and CDR2 is YENEEA in the germline V gene. The CDR3 has 14 residues. V lost 5 bases and J 0 bases, leaving 10 bases between the germline ends. Written as DNA, the CDR3 is TGTGCCAGCAGCCCCGCCTCAGCTAACTATGGCTACACCTTC. This sequence encodes CASSPASANYGYTF.

The chain has TRBV28 and TRBJ2-2; 8 nucleotides line up with TRBD1. J was trimmed by 1 base and V by 8 bases; bases with no gene match: 6. The germline V gene has CDR1 MDHEN and CDR2 SYDVKM. This CDR3 comprises 15 residues. The CDR3 here is CASESGTGNTGELFF. The CDR3 nucleotides read TGTGCCAGCGAATCGGGGACAGGGAACACCGGGGAGCTGTTTTTT. Filled out from reference TRBV28 and TRBJ2-2, the complete variable domain reads DVKVTQSSRYLVKRTGEKVFLECVQDMDHENMFWYRQDPGLGLRLIYFSYDVKMKEKGDIPEGYSVSREKKERFSLILESASTNQTSMYLCASESGTGNTGELFFGEGSRLTVL.

The chain links TRBV7-2 to TRBJ2-3, with 7 bases that match TRBD1. The CDR3 runs 16 residues. Trimming at V came to 5 bases and at J to 0 bases, leaving 8 bases not matched to a gene. Germline CDR1 reads SGHTA; CDR2 reads FQGNSA. The CDR3 protein is CASSLSRTGSTDTQYF. The CDR3 nucleotides are TGTGCCAGCAGCCTTAGTCGGACAGGTAGCACAGATACGCAGTATTTT.

This clone was detected only once. The chain recombines TRBV9 with TRBJ1-1; D perhaps matches TRBD1 (5 bases). V was trimmed by 1 base and J by 3 bases, leaving 10 bases between them. Looked up from germline, CDR1 is SGDLS and CDR2 is YYNGEE. The CDR3 has 14 residues. In DNA, the CDR3 is TGTGCCAGCAGCGTATTGGGGGTCGACACTGAAGCTTTCTTT. Its translation: CASSVLGVDTEAFF.

V gene TRBV7-2 combines with J gene TRBJ1-2; D call uncertain. There are 13 residues in the CDR3. Trimming took 5 bases from V and 8 from J, leaving 15 bases between them. Looked up from germline, CDR1 is SGHTA and CDR2 is FQGNSA. CDR3 protein: CASSIQLGGGYTF. CDR3 nucleotide sequence: TGTGCCAGCAGCATCCAACTGGGTGGAGGCTACACCTTC.

The chain has TRBV27 and TRBJ1-6; D perhaps matches TRBD1 (5 bases). Per the germline V gene, CDR1 is MNHEY and CDR2 is SMNVEV (reference sequence). V shed 2 bases and J shed 0 bases, with 17 bases lying between them. The CDR3 consists of 19 residues. The CDR3 DNA reads TGTGCCAGCAGTTTAGGGCCCTTCGGGGGGAGCTCCTATAATTCACCCCTCCACTTT. Translating it yields CASSLGPFGGSSYNSPLHF.

This clone was detected a few times. The V gene is TRBV30, the J gene TRBJ2-7, with 10 bases that match TRBD1. Per the germline V gene, CDR1 is GTSNPN and CDR2 is SVGIG (reference sequence). This CDR3 is built from 15 residues. The V gene end was trimmed by 0 bases and the J gene end by 6 bases; junction bases not matched to a gene: 8. In DNA form, the CDR3 reads TGTGCCTGGAGTGTACCGGGACAGGGGATCTTCGAGCAGTACTTC. Its translation is CAWSVPGQGIFEQYF.